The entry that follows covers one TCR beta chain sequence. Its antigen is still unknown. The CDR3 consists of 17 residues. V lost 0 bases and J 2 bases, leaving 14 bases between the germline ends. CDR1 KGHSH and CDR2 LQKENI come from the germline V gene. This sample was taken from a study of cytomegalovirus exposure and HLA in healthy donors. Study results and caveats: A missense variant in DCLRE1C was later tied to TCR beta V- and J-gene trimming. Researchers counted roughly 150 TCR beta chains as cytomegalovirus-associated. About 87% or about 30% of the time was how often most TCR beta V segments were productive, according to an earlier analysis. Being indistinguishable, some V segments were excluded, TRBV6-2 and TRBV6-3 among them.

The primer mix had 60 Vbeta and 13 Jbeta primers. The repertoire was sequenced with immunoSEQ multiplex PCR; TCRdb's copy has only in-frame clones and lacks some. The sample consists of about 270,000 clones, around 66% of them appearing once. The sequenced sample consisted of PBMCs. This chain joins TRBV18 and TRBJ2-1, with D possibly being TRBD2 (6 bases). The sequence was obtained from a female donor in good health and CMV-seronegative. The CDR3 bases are TGTGCCAGCTCACCACCGGTGGGTAGCGGAACCTACAATGAGCAGTTCTTC. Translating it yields CASSPPVGSGTYNEQFF.